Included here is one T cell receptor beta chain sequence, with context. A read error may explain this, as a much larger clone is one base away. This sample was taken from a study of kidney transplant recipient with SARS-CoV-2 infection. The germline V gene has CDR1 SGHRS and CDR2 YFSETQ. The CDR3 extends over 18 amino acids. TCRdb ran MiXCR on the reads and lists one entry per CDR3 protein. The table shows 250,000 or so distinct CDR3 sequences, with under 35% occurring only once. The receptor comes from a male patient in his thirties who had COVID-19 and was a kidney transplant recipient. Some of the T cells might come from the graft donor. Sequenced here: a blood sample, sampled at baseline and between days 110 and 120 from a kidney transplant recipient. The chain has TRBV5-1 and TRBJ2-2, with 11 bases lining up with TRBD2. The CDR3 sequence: CASSLTSGGLANTGELLF. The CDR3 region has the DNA TGCGCCAGCAGCTTGACTAGCGGGGGTCTCGCGAACACCGGGGAGCTGCTTTTT.